This T cell receptor beta chain was observed in a study of metastatic and nonmetastatic thyroid tumors (dated by TCRdb to 2020 to 2022). General notes on the study: Repertoires were compared across peripheral blood and tumor or nodule tissue samples from malignant and benign thyroid patients.

General study outcomes and caveats: TCR beta diversity was reported as significantly higher in malignant tumors than in benign nodules, in both blood and tumor samples.

Based on the germline V gene (reference sequence), the CDR1 and CDR2 sequences are LNHDA and SQIVND. The CDR3 sequence holds 15 residues, the cysteine and phenylalanine included. The kept DNA is CDR3 alone, 45 bases in frame from the first base. The V and J ends are trimmed by 5 bases and 3 bases, leaving 15 bases between them. No patient had received any treatment before thyroid surgery. The study retrospectively analysed patient clinical samples collected from about 2012 to 2019 using T-cell receptor beta sequencing. This clone has at least ten counts. Its recognized antigen is unknown. Base-call qualities are not available, and no considerably larger clone is one nucleotide away. The library was prepared using PCR. Instrument used: Illumina HiSeq 4000. High-throughput sequencing was used to profile the CDR3 region of the TCR beta-chain in every patient. Per the source publication's procedure: Drawing on CDR3 differences between clinicopathological groups, the researchers built a classifier meant to tell apart patients with distant-metastatic papillary thyroid cancer. To measure repertoire diversity the researchers used the Shannon index, while the Morisita-Horn index served to gauge how similar the tumor and blood repertoires were. TCRdb itself trimmed the public reads at Q25 with fastp, ran MiXCR and retained productive beta chains. TCRdb's processing, not the authors' own work, is the source of the V and J calls. The sample yields approximately 30,000 clones; about 3.7% were counted once. Clones ranked in the top ten supply 3% to 3.5% of the sample.

The chain is assembled from TRBV19 and TRBJ2-3, with the D gene possibly TRBD1 or TRBD2, each one fitting 5 bases. Source material: blood. This clonotype was sampled from a male donor with papillary thyroid cancer or a benign thyroid nodule (not recorded which). Some clones in this sample may be carry-over from other donors' samples. This receptor has the CDR3 CASSGTEITTDTQYF. The bases are TGTGCCAGTAGTGGGACGGAGATAACTACAGATACGCAGTATTTT.